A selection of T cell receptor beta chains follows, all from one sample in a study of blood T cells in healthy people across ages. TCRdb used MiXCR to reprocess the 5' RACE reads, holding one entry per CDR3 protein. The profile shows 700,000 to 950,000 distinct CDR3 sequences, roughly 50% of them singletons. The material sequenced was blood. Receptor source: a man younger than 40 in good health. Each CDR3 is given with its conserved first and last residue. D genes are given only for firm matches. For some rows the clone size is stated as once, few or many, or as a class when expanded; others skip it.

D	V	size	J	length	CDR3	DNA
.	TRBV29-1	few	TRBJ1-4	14	CSVLGLGTNEKLFF	TGCAGCGTTCTGGGGTTGGGTACCAATGAAAAACTGTTTTTT
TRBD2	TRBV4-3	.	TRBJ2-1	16	CASSQGLAGGYDEQFF	TGCGCCAGCAGCCAGGGACTAGCGGGAGGATATGATGAGCAGTTCTTC
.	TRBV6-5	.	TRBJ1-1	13	CASSYLEQPEAFF	TGTGCCAGCAGTTACCTTGAACAGCCCGAAGCTTTCTTT
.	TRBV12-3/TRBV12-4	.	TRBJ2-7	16	CASSSSGRDLWDEQYF	TGTGCCAGCAGTTCCTCGGGAAGGGATCTTTGGGATGAGCAGTACTTC
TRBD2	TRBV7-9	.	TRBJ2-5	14	CASSLDQGGETQYF	TGTGCCAGCAGCTTAGATCAGGGAGGGGAGACCCAGTACTTC
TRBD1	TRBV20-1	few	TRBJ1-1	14	CSASPGGMNTEAFF	TGCAGTGCTAGTCCAGGGGGCATGAACACTGAAGCTTTCTTT
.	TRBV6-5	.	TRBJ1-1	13	CTSSTGTLTEAFF	TGTACCAGCAGTACCGGGACCCTCACTGAAGCTTTCTTT
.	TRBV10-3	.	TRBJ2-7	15	CAISLGTEDTYEQYF	TGTGCCATCAGCCTCGGGACGGAAGATACCTACGAGCAGTACTTC
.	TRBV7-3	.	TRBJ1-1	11	CASSNGNEAFF	TGTGCCAGCAGCAACGGTAACGAAGCTTTCTTT
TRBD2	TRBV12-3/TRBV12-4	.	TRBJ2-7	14	CASSLGLAGGPAYF	TGTGCTAGCAGTTTGGGACTAGCGGGGGGGCCCGCGTACTTC
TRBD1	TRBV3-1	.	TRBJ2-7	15	CASSPPSGTASTQYF	TGTGCCAGCAGCCCTCCCTCCGGGACAGCTTCAACCCAGTACTTC
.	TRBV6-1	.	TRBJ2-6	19	CASSLDGGRYPSGANVLTF	TGTGCCAGCAGCCTAGATGGGGGGAGATATCCCTCTGGGGCCAACGTCCTGACTTTC
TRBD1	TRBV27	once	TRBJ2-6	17	CASSRGRTGSGANVLTF	TGTGCCAGCAGCCGGGGACGGACAGGCTCTGGGGCCAACGTCCTGACTTTC
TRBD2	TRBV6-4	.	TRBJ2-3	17	CASSDSGVGTSSDTQYF	TGTGCCAGCAGTGACTCCGGAGTTGGGACTAGTTCAGATACGCAGTATTTT